The text below deals with one TCR beta chain. Its target is unknown. This sample is drawn from a study of blood T cells in healthy people across ages. Study results and caveats: Age advanced and TCR beta diversity per million T cells fell, roughly linearly.

Next came a second PCR, run for about 7 to 12 cycles, which used a sample-barcoded 5' primer along with a J-beta primer mix. Each cDNA molecule, via a template-switch adaptor with 12 random nucleotides, was tagged. MiXCR was run by TCRdb on the 5' RACE reads, yielding one entry per CDR3 protein. The sample records roughly 700,000 distinct CDR3 sequences, roughly 30% being singletons. Germline loops: CDR1 DFQATT, CDR2 SNEGSKA (reference sequence). The CDR3 has 16 residues. Trimming took 6 bases from V and 5 from J, leaving 23 bases between them. This sequence joins TRBV20-1 and TRBJ2-1, with a tentative D call TRBD2 (7 bases). This TCR derives from a woman over 75 in good health. Sequences were obtained from blood. CDR3 sequence (DNA): TGCAGTGCGGGGGGGCCTAGCGGTATACTTGACAATGAGCAGTTCTTC. Protein product: CSAGGPSGILDNEQFF.